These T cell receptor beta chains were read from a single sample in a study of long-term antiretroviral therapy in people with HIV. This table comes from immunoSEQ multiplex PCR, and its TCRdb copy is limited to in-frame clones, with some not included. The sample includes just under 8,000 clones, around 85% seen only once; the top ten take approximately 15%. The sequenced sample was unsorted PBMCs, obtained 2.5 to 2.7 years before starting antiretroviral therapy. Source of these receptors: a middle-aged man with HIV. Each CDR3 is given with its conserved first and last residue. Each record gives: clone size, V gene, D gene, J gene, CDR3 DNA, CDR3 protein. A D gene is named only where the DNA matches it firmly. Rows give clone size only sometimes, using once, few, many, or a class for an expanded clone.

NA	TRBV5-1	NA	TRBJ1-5	TGCGCCAGCAGCTTGGAGGGCGGGAGCAATCAGCCCCAGCATTTT	CASSLEGGSNQPQHF
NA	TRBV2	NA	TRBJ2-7	TGTGCCAGCAGTAGCAGTGGCTACGAGCAGTACTTC	CASSSSGYEQYF
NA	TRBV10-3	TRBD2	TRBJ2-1	TGTGCCATCAGCGTACTAGCGGGGAGCCCCCACAATGAGCAGTTCTTC	CAISVLAGSPHNEQFF
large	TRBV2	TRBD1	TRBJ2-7	TGTGCCAGCATAGGACAGGGGGCGAAAACGGGGAGCTACGAGCAGTACTTC	CASIGQGAKTGSYEQYF
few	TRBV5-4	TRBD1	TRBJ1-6	TGTGCCAGCAGCTTGGCGGGACAGGGTGATTCACCCCTCCACTTT	CASSLAGQGDSPLHF
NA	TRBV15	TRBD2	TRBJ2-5	TGTGCCACCGGGGGGGAGCGGGGAGAGACCCAGTACTTC	CATGGERGETQYF
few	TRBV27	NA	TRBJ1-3	TGTGCCAGCAGGGACCGGGGAATTGGAAACACCATATATTTT	CASRDRGIGNTIYF
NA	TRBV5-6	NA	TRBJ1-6	TGTGCCAGCAGCTTGGTGGGCACCGGACCTTATATAGGTTCACCCCTCCACTTT	CASSLVGTGPYIGSPLHF
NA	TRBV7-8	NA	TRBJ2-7	TGTGCCAGCAGCTTAGGGCAGAACTACGAGCAGTACTTC	CASSLGQNYEQYF
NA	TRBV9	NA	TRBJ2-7	TGTGCCAGCAGCGTAGCTCTCAACGAGCAGTACTTC	CASSVALNEQYF
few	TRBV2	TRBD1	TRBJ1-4	TGTGCCAGCTCTGGACAGGCGGCTGAAAAACTGTTTTTT	CASSGQAAEKLFF
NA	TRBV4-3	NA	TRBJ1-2	TGCGCCAGCAGCCAAGATCTGGCCAGCTATGGCTACACCTTC	CASSQDLASYGYTF
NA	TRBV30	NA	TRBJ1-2	TGTGCCTGGACCCATACCGGGGCCTGGGGCCTCTATGGCTACACCTTC	CAWTHTGAWGLYGYTF
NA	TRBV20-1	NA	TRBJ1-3	TGCAGTGCGCCGGTTGGAAACACCATATATTTT	CSAPVGNTIYF
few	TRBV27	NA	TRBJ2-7	TGTGCCAGCAGTCACCGCCGGGACACCACCTACGAGCAGTACTTC	CASSHRRDTTYEQYF
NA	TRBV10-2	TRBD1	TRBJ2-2	TGCGCCAGCAGGGGACAGGGGAACGACGGGGAGCTGTTTTTT	CASRGQGNDGELFF
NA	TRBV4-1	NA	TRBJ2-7	TGCGCCAGCAGCCAAGGGCTCCTACGGGACTACGAGCAGTACTTC	CASSQGLLRDYEQYF
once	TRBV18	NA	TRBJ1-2	TGTGCCAGCTCACCAGGGTCCGGCTATGGCTACACCTTC	CASSPGSGYGYTF
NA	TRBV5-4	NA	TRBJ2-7	TGTGCCAGCAGCTTGGCCGAGGGTTACGAGCAGTACTTC	CASSLAEGYEQYF
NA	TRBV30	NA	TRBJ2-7	TGTGCCTGGAGTGTGGGGCGCGGTATATACGAGCAGTACTTC	CAWSVGRGIYEQYF
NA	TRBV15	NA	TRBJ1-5	TGTGCCACCAGCAGAGACAGGGGCAATCAGCCCCAGCATTTT	CATSRDRGNQPQHF
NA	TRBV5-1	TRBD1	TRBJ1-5	TGCGCCAGGACAGGGGTCTGCTATAGCAATCAGCCCCAGCATTTT	CARTGVCYSNQPQHF
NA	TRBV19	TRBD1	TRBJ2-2	TGTGCCAGTAGTCCTCGACAGGGGGCGAGCACCGGGGAGCTGTTTTTT	CASSPRQGASTGELFF
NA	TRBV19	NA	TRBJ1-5	TGTGCCAGTAGTATAGATGAGGGCCGTTGGTCGCCCCAGCATTTT	CASSIDEGRWSPQHF
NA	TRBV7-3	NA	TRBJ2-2	TGTGCCAGCAGCCCTGGACTGATCACCGGGGAGCTGTTTTTT	CASSPGLITGELFF
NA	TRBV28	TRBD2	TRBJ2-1	TGTGCCAGCAGTCCTATGAGCGGGGGGGCCTACAATGAGCAGTTCTTC	CASSPMSGGAYNEQFF
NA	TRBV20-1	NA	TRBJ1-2	TGCAGTGCTAGACCGGACTATGGCTACACCTTC	CSARPDYGYTF
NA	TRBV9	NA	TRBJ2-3	TGTGCCAGCAGCGCCAGCCCCAACACAGATACGCAGTATTTT	CASSASPNTDTQYF
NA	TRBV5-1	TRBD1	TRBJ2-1	TGCGCCAGCAGCTACCGGGACAGGGTTCCCTACTCCTACAATGAGCAGTTCTTC	CASSYRDRVPYSYNEQFF
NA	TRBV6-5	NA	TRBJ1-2	TGTGCCAGCAGTACGATACAGGGAGGCGGCTACACCTTC	CASSTIQGGGYTF
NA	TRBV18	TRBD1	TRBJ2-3	TGTGCCAGCTCTCAAGGACAGGGCACAGATACGCAGTATTTT	CASSQGQGTDTQYF
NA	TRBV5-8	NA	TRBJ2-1	TGTGCCAGCAGCTTAAGAATCTACAATGAGCAGTTCTTC	CASSLRIYNEQFF
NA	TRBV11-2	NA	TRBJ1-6	TGTGCCAGCAGGTCCACCCAGGGGAATAATTCACCCCTCCACTTT	CASRSTQGNNSPLHF
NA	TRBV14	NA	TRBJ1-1	TGTGCCAGCAGCCCGCAGGGAAACACTGAAGCTTTCTTT	CASSPQGNTEAFF
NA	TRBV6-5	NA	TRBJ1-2	TGTGCCAGCAGTGCCAGACAGGTGGTAGGCTACACCTTC	CASSARQVVGYTF
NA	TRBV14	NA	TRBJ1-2	TGTGCCAGCAGCCAAAAATGGTCCCCCGACGCCTATGGCTACACCTTC	CASSQKWSPDAYGYTF
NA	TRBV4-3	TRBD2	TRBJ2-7	TGCGCCAGCAGCCAAGCGGGGGGGCCCCACGAGCAGTACTTC	CASSQAGGPHEQYF
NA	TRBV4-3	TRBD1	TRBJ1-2	TGCGCCAGCAGCCAAGATCGGGACAGGGGGCTCTATGGCTACACCTTC	CASSQDRDRGLYGYTF
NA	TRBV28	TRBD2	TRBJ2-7	TGTGCCAGCAGTTTATCCCTAGCGGGGGGAAGCGGCGAGCAGTACTTC	CASSLSLAGGSGEQYF
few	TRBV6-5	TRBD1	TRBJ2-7	TGTGCCAGCAGCCACCGGGACAGGGGTGCCTACGAGCAGTACTTC	CASSHRDRGAYEQYF
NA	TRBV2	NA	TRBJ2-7	TGTGCCGGCGCCGGCCAGTCCTACGAGCAGTACTTC	CAGAGQSYEQYF
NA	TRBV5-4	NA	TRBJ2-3	TGTGCCAGCAGCCTAGCCCCCACAGATACGCAGTATTTT	CASSLAPTDTQYF